This TCR beta chain originates from a study of cytomegalovirus exposure and HLA in healthy donors. Germline V lookup: CDR1 SGHDT, CDR2 YYEEEE. This CDR3 has 17 residues. The ends lost 1 base at V and 2 bases at J; junction bases unmatched: 11. Vbeta (60) and Jbeta (13) primers were used in the PCR. Assay: immunoSEQ multiplex PCR; the TCRdb copy retains only in-frame clones and omits some. The data contain more than 95,000 clones, around four fifths of them seen just once; the ten biggest clones take up about 8.6%. The chain combines TRBV5-6 with TRBJ2-5, with 7 bases lining up with TRBD1. The receptor's source is a woman in her forties in good health and CMV-seropositive. What was sequenced was PBMCs. CDR3 coding DNA: TGTGCCAGCAGCTTGTACAGGGGAAAGGTTTGGCAAGAGACCCAGTACTTC. This gives the protein CASSLYRGKVWQETQYF.